This TCR beta chain appears in the sequencing data of a study of vaccination and CD4 T cells after COVID-19. Trimming stripped 0 bases from V and 4 bases from J, with 15 bases between. Germline lookup yields CDR1 SGHTA and CDR2 FQGNSA. This CDR3 spans 16 amino acids. As to treatment: roughly 10-day PBMC culture with coronavirus spike peptide pools or control peptides (ViraFEST assay). As regards this clonotype: Its antigen is not identified.

Cultured CD4+ T-cell DNA underwent Oncomine TCR Beta short-read sequencing. TCRdb reprocessed the PCR reads with MiXCR, giving one entry per CDR3 protein. The sample has 9,500 to 15,000 distinct CDR3 sequences, about 50% seen once; the top ten hold roughly a third. The sequencing input was CD4+ T cells from blood, cultured in vitro. V gene TRBV7-2 combines with J gene TRBJ1-2; the D gene is possibly TRBD1 (6 bases). The clonotype originates from a human donor who had recovered from COVID-19. CDR3 residues: CASSLARQASAYGYTF. The CDR3 DNA follows: TGTGCCAGCAGCTTAGCGAGACAGGCCTCGGCCTATGGCTACACCTTC.